The clone carrying this T cell receptor beta chain has a count of ten or more. TCRdb called the 5' RACE reads again in MiXCR, with one record for every CDR3 protein. The sample records some 320,000 distinct CDR3 sequences, around an eighth being singletons. This record belongs to a study of T-cell memory formation after mild COVID-19. V lost 8 bases and J lost 4, with 1 base in between. The CDR3 length is 9 residues. Germline CDR1 is MNHGY and CDR2 is SVAAGI. The chain recombines TRBV6-9 with TRBJ2-3; D call uncertain. The sequenced sample consisted of PBMCs or a T cell subset sorted from them (not recorded which). The TCR was taken from a man between 18 and 35 years old who had mild COVID-19 (a few samples of this study predate the infection). Cell type and time point are not known. The CDR3 sequence is CASPDTQYF. The CDR3 nucleotides are TGTGCCAGCCCAGATACGCAGTATTTT.